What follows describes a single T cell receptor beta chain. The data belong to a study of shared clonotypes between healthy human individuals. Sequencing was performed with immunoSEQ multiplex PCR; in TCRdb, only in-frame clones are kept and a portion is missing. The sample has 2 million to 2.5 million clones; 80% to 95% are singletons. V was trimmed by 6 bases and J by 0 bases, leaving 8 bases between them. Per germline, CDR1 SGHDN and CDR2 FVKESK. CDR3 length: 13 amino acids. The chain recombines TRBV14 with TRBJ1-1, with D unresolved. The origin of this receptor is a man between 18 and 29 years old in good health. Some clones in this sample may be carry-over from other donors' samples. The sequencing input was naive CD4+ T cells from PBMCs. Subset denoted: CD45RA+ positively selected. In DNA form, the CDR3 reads TGTGCCAGCAGTCATGGAATGAACACTGAAGCTTTCTTT. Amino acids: CASSHGMNTEAFF.